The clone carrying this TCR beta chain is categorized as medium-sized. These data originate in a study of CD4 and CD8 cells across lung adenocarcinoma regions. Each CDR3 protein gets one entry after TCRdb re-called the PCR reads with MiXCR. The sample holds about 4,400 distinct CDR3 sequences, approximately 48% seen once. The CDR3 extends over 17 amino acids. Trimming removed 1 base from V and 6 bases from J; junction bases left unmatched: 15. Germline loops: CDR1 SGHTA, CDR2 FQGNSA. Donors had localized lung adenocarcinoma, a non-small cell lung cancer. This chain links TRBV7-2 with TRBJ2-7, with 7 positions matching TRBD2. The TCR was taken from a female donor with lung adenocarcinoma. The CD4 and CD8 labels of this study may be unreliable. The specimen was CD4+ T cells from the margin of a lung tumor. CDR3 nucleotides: TGTGCCAGCAGCTTAGGGGGAGGCGGGAGTTTTGGAGGCGAGCAGTACTTC. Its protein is CASSLGGGGSFGGEQYF. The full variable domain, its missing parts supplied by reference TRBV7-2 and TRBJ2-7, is GAGVSQSPSNKVTEKGKDVELRCDPISGHTALYWYRQSLGQGLEFLIYFQGNSAPDKSGLPSDRFSAERTGGSVSTLTIQRTQQEDSAVYLCASSLGGGGSFGGEQYFGPGTRLTVT.